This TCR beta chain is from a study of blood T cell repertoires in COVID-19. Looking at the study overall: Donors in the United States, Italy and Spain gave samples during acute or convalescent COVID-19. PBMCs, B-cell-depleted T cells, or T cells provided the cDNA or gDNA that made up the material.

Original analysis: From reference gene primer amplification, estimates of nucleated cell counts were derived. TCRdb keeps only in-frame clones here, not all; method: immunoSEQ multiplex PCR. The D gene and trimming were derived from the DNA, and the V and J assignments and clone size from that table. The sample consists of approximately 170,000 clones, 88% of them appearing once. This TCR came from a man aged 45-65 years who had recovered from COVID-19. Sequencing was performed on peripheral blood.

CDR3 in amino acids: CASSQATGLIYEQYF. The CDR3 DNA reads as TGCGCCAGCAGCCAGGCCACTGGACTCATCTACGAGCAGTACTTC. This chain uses TRBV4-1 with TRBJ2-7, with a weak D call TRBD2 (5 bases). CDR3 size: 15 residues. The ends were cut back, 3 bases at V and 3 bases at J, with 15 bases in the middle. Germline CDR1 MGHRA, CDR2 YSYEKL.